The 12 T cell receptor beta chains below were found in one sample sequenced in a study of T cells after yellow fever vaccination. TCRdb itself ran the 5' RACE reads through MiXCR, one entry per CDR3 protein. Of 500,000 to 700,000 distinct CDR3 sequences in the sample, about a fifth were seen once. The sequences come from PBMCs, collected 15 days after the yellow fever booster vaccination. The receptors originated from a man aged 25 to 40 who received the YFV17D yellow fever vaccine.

The CDR3 region is CATSSRREITDTQYF. The CDR3 nucleotides are TGTGCCACCAGCAGTCGACGGGAGATCACAGATACGCAGTATTTT. The chain links TRBV15 to TRBJ2-3; D perhaps matches TRBD2 (6 bases). Germline V gives CDR1 LNHNV, CDR2 YYDKDF (reference sequence). The CDR3 has 15 amino acids. With 3 bases removed from V and 2 bases from J, the gap between germline ends came to 12 bases.

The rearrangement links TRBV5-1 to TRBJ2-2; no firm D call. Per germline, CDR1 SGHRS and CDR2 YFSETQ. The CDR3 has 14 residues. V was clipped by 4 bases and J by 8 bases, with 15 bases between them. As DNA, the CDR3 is TGCGCCAGCAGCGGCAGTGCGATTTCGGGGGAGCTGTTTTTT. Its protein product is CASSGSAISGELFF. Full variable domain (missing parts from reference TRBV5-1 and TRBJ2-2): KAGVTQTPRYLIKTRGQQVTLSCSPISGHRSVSWYQQTPGQGLQFLFEYFSETQRNKGNFPGRFSGRQFSNSRSEMNVSTLELGDSALYLCASSGSAISGELFFGEGSRLTVL.

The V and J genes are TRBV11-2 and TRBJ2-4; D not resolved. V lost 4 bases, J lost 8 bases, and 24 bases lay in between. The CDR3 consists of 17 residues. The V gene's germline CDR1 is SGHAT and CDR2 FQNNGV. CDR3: CASSSWAPPILTDIQYF. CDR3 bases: TGTGCCAGCAGCTCCTGGGCGCCTCCAATCCTGACGGACATTCAGTACTTC.

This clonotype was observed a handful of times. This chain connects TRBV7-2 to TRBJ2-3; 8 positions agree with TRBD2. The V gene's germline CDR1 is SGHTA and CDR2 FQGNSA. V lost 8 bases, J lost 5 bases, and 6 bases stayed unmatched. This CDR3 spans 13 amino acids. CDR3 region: CASGSGVRDTQYF. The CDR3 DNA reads TGTGCCAGCGGTAGCGGGGTCAGAGATACGCAGTATTTT.

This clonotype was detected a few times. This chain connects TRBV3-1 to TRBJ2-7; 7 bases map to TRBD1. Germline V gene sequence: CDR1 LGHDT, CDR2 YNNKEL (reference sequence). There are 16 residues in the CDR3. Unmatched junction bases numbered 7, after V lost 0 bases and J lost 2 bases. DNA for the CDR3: TGTGCCAGCAGCCAAGATCGGGTGACAGGGACCTACGAGCAGTACTTC. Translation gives CASSQDRVTGTYEQYF.

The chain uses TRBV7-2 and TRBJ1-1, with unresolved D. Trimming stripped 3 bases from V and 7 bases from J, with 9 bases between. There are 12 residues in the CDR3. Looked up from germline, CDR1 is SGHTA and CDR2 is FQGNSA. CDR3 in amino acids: CASSLNPYEAFF. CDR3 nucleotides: TGTGCCAGCAGCTTGAACCCCTATGAAGCTTTCTTT.

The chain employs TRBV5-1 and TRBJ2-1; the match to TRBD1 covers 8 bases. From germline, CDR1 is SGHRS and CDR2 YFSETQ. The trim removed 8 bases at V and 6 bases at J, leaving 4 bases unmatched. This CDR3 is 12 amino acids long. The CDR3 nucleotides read TGCGCCAGAGATGACAGGGGCAATGAGCAGTTCTTC. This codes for CARDDRGNEQFF.

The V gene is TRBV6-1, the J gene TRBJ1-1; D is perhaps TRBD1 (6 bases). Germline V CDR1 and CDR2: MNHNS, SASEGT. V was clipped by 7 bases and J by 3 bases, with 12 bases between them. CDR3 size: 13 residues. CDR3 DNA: TGTGCCAGCAAAGGGGGAGGCCACACTGAAGCTTTCTTT. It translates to CASKGGGHTEAFF.

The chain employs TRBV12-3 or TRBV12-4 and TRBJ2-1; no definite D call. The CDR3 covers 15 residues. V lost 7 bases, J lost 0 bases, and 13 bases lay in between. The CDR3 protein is CASTLSSSSYNEQFF. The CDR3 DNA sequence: TGTGCCAGCACCCTCTCGAGCAGCTCCTACAATGAGCAGTTCTTC.

CDR3 in DNA: TGCAGCGCCGACAGAGATACGCAGTATTTT. As protein: CSADRDTQYF. The rearrangement uses TRBV29-1 and TRBJ2-3; possible D gene TRBD1, 5 bases. Trimming shortened V by 7 bases and J by 5 bases, and 7 bases separated the two germline ends. CDR3 length equals 10 residues. Germline lookup yields CDR1 SQVTM and CDR2 ANQGSEA.

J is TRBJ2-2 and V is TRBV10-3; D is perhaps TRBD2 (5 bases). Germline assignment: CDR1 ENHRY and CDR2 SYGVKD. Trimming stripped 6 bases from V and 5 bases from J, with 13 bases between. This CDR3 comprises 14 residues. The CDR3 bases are TGTGCCATCAGCCCTTTTGAGCGGACCGGGGAGCTGTTTTTT. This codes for CAISPFERTGELFF.

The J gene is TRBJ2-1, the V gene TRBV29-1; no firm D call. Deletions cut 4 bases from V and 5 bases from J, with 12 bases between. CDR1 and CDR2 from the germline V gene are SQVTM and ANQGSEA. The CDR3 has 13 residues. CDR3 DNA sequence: TGCAGCGTTGTCCCGGTTCCTAACAATGAGCAGTTCTTC. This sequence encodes CSVVPVPNNEQFF.